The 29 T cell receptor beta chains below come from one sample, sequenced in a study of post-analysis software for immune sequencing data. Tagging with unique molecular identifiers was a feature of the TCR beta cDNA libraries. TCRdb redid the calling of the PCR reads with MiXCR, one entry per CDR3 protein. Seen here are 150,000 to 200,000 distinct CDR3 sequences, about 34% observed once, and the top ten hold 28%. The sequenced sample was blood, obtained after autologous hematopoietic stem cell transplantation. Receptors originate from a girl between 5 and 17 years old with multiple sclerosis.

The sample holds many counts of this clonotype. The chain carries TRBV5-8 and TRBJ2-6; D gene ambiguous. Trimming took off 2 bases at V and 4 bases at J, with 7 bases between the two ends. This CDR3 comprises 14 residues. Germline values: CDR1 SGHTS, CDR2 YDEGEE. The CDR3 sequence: CASSLGSGANVLTF. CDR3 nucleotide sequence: TGTGCCAGCAGCTTAGGTTCGGGGGCCAACGTCCTGACTTTC.

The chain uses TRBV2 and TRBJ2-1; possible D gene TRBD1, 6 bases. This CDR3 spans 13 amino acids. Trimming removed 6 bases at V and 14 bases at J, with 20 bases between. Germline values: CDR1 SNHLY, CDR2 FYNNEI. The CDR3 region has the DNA TGTGCCAGCAGCCGCACCTTACAGGGCAAAGAGTTCTTC. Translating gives CASSRTLQGKEFF.

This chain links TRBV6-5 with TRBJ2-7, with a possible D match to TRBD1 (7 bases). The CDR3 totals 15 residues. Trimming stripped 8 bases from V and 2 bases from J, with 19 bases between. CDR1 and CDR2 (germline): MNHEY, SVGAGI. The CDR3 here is CASRARGQQTYEQYF. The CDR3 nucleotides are TGTGCCAGCCGGGCGCGGGGACAGCAAACCTACGAGCAGTACTTC.

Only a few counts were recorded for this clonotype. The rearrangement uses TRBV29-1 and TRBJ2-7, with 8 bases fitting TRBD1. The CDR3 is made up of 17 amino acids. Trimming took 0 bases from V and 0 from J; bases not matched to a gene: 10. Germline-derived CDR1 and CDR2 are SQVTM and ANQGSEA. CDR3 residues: CSVEDLPYRGSSYEQYF. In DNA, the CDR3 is TGCAGCGTTGAAGACCTTCCTTACAGGGGGAGCTCCTACGAGCAGTACTTC.

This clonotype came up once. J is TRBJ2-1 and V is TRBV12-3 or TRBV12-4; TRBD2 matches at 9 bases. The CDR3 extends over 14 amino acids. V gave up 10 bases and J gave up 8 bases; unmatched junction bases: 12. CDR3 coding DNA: TGTGCCACCCTAAGACTAGCGGAAGGCTATGAGCAGTTCTTC. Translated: CATLRLAEGYEQFF.

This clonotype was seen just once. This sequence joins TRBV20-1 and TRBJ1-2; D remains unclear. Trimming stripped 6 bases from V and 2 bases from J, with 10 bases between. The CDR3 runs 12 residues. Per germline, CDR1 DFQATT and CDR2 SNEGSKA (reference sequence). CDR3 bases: TGCAGTGCGAGTGCGTCCAACTATGGCTACACCTTC. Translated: CSASASNYGYTF.

The CDR3 loop is CASRTSGNYEQYF. CDR3 coding DNA: TGTGCCAGCAGGACTAGCGGGAACTACGAGCAGTACTTC. The chain couples TRBV3-1 to TRBJ2-7; 11 bases are shared with TRBD2. CDR3 length: 13 residues. Germline CDR1 and CDR2: LGHDT and YNNKEL (reference sequence). Trimming cost V 6 bases and J 3 bases; bases outside gene matches: 1.

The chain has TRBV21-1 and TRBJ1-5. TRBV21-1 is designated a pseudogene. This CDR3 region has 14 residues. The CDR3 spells CASSNKTGYQPQHF. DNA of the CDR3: TGTGCCAGCAGCAATAAAACGGGGTACCAGCCCCAGCATTTT.

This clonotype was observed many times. The CDR3 DNA is TGTGCCAGCAGCTTATACGAGACACCACGGGGGGCCAACGTCCTGACTTTC. This encodes CASSLYETPRGANVLTF. J is TRBJ2-6 and V is TRBV7-2, with D unresolved. V lost 2 bases, J lost 4 bases, and 15 bases lay in between. Germline CDR1 reads SGHTA; CDR2 reads FQGNSA. The length of the CDR3 is 17 residues.

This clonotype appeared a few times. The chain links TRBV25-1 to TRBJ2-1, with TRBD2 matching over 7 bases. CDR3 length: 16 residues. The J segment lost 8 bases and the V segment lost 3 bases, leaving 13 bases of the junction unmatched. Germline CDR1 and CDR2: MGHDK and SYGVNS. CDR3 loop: CASSDTAGERRYEQFF. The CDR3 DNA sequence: TGTGCCAGCAGTGATACCGCGGGAGAAAGGAGATATGAGCAGTTCTTC.

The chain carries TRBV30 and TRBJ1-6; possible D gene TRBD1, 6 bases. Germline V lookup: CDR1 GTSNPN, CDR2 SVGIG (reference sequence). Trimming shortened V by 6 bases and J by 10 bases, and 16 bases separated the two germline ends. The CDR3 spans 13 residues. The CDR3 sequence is CACVLQGFSPLHF. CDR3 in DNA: TGTGCCTGCGTTTTACAGGGCTTCTCACCCCTCCACTTT.

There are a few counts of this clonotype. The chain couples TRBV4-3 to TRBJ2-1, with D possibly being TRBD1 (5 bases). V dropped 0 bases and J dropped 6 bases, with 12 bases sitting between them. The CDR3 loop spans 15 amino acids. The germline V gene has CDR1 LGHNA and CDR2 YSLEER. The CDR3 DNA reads TGCGCCAGCAGCCAAGATGGCGAGCAGGGCAATGAGCAGTTCTTC. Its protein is CASSQDGEQGNEQFF.

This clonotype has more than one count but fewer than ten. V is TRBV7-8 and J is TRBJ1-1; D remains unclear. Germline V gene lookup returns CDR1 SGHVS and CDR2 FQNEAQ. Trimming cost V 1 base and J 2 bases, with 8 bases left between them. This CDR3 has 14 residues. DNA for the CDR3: TGTGCCAGCAGCTTAGGGCAGTTTAACACTGAAGCTTTCTTT. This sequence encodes CASSLGQFNTEAFF.

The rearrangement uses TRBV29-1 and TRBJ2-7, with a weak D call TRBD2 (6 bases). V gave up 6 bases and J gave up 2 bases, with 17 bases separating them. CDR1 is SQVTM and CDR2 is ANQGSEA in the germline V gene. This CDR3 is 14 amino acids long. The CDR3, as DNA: TGCAGCGTCAAAGGGGAGGTAACGACCTACGAGCAGTACTTC. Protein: CSVKGEVTTYEQYF.

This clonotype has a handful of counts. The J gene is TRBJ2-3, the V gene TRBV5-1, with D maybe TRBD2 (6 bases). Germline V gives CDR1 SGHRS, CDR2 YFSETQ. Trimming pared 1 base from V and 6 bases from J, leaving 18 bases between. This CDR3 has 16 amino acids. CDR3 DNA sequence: TGCGCCAGCAGCTTGACCCGACAGACCCGGGGGGATACGCAGTATTTT. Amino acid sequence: CASSLTRQTRGDTQYF. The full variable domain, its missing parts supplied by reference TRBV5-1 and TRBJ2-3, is KAGVTQTPRYLIKTRGQQVTLSCSPISGHRSVSWYQQTPGQGLQFLFEYFSETQRNKGNFPGRFSGRQFSNSRSEMNVSTLELGDSALYLCASSLTRQTRGDTQYFGPGTRLTVL.

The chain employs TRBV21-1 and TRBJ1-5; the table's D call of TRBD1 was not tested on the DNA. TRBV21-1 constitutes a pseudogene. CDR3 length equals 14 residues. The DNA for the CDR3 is TGTGCCAGCAGCAAAGGGGGACAGATCCAGCCCCAGCATTTT. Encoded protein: CASSKGGQIQPQHF.

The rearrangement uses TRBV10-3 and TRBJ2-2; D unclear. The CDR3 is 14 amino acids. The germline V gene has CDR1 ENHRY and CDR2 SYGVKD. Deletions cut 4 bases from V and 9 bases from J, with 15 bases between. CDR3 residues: CAISATTGTRELFF. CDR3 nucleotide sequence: TGTGCCATCAGTGCAACGACGGGTACCAGGGAGCTGTTTTTT.

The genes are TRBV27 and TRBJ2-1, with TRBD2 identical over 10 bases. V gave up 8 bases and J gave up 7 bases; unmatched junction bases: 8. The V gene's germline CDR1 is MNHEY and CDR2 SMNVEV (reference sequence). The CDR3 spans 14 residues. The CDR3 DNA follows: TGTGCCAGCCGACCTAGCGGGAGAAGGAATGAGCAGTTCTTC. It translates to CASRPSGRRNEQFF.

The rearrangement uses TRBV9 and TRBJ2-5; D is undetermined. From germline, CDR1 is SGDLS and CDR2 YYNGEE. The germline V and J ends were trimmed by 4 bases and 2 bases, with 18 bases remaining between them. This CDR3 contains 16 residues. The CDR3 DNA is TGTGCCAGCAGCCCCGGGCCGAGGATTCCACAAGAGACCCAGTACTTC. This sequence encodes CASSPGPRIPQETQYF.

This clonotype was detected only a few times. Here the CDR3 DNA reads TGTGCCAGCAGCTTAGGACTAGCGGGAGGGTACGAGCAGTACTTC. Its translation is CASSLGLAGGYEQYF. The rearrangement links TRBV7-2 to TRBJ2-7; 14 nucleotides align to TRBD2. From germline, CDR1 is SGHTA and CDR2 FQGNSA. The CDR3 length is 15 residues. Germline trimming cut 1 base from V and 4 bases from J; bases unmatched to any gene: 0.

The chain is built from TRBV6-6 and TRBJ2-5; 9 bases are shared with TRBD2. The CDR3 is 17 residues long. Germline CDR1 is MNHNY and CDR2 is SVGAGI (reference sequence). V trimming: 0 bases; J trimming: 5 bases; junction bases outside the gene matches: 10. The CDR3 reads CASSYSRVAGVGETQYF. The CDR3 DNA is TGTGCCAGCAGTTACTCGCGTGTAGCGGGAGTCGGGGAGACCCAGTACTTC.

CDR3 coding DNA: TGCAGTGCTAGAGGGGCGGGGAGCGCCAGAGAGCAGTACTTC. Protein sequence: CSARGAGSAREQYF. The chain has TRBV20-1 and TRBJ2-7; TRBD2 might be the D (6 bases). The germline gives CDR1 DFQATT, CDR2 SNEGSKA (reference sequence). This CDR3 has 14 residues. With 1 base removed from V and 7 bases from J, the gap between germline ends came to 17 bases.

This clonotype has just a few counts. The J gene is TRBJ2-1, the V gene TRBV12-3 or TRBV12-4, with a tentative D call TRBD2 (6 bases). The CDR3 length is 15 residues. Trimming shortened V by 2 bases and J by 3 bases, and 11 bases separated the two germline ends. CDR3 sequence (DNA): TGTGCCAGCAGTTTATGGGCGGGACTCTACAATGAGCAGTTCTTC. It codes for CASSLWAGLYNEQFF.

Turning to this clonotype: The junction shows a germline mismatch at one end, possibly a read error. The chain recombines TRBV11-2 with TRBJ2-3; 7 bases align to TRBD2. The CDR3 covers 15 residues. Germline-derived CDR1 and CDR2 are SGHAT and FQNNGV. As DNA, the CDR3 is TGTGCCGGCAGCTTCTTCGCGGGAGTATTAGATACGCAGTATTTT. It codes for CAGSFFAGVLDTQYF. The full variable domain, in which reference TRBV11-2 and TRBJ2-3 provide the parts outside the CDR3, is EAGVAQSPRYKIIEKRQSVAFWCNPISGHATLYWYQQILGQGPKLLIQFQNNGVVDDSQLPKDRFSAERLKGVDSTLKIQPAKLEDSAVYLCAGSFFAGVLDTQYFGPGTRLTVL.

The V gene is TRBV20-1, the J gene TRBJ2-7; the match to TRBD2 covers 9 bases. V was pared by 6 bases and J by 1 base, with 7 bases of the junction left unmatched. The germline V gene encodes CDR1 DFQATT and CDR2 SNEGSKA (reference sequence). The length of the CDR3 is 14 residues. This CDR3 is CSALAGVTSYEQYF. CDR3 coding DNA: TGCAGTGCGTTAGCGGGAGTTACATCCTACGAGCAGTACTTC.

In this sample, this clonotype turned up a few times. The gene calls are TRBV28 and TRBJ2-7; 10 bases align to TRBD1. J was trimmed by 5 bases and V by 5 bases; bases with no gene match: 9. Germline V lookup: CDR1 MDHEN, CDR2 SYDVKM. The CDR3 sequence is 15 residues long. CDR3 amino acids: CASSLRQGALNEQYF. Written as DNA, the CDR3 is TGTGCCAGCAGTCTCCGACAGGGGGCTTTAAACGAGCAGTACTTC.

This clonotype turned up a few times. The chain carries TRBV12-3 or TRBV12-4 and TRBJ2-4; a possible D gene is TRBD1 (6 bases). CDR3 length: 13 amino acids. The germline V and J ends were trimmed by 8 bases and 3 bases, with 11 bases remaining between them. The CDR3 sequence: CASSPDSKNIQYF. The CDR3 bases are TGTGCCAGCTCCCCGGACAGCAAAAACATTCAGTACTTC.

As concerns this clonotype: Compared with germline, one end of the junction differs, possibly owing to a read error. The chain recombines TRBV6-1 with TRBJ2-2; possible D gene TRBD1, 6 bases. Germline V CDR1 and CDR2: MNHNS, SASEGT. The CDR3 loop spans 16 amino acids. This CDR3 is CASSLAGVSNTGERFF. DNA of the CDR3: TGTGCCAGCAGCCTTGCAGGGGTGTCGAACACCGGGGAGCGGTTTTTT.

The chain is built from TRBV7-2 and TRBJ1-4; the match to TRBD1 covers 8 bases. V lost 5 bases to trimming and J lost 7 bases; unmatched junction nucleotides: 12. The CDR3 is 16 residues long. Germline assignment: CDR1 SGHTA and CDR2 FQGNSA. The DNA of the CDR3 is TGTGCCAGCAGCGATCCACTTACAGGGGGTAGTGAAAAACTGTTTTTT. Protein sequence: CASSDPLTGGSEKLFF.